These T cell receptor beta chains were read from a single sample in a study of blood T cells in healthy people across ages. TCRdb redid the calling of the 5' RACE reads with MiXCR, one entry per CDR3 protein. The sample lists approximately 850,000 distinct CDR3 sequences; about 62% were seen once. The sequencing sample was made of blood. These receptors came from a man aged 25-45 years in good health. CDR3s include the opening cysteine and the closing phenylalanine or tryptophan. The order of the fields is V gene, clone size, J gene, D gene, CDR3 DNA, CDR3 protein. A D gene is named only where the DNA matches it firmly. Clone size is given for some rows only: seen once, a few or many times, or a class if the clone is expanded.

v_gene: TRBV15; abundance: NA; j_gene: TRBJ1-1; d_gene: TRBD1; CDR3nt: TGTGCCACCAGCGGCAACAGGGGGGACTATACTGAAGCTTTCTTT; CDR3aa: CATSGNRGDYTEAFF
v_gene: TRBV9; abundance: NA; j_gene: TRBJ2-7; d_gene: TRBD1; CDR3nt: TGTGCCAGCAGCGGATCGACAGGGAGCGAGCAGTACTTC; CDR3aa: CASSGSTGSEQYF
v_gene: TRBV4-2; abundance: few; j_gene: TRBJ2-1; d_gene: NA; CDR3nt: TGTGCCAGCAGCCAAGGACTCCCCACGTCGGAGTTCTTC; CDR3aa: CASSQGLPTSEFF
v_gene: TRBV27; abundance: NA; j_gene: TRBJ2-1; d_gene: NA; CDR3nt: TGTGCCAGCAGTGAGCCGGGAGAGGGAGCCTACAATGAGCAGTTCTTC; CDR3aa: CASSEPGEGAYNEQFF
v_gene: TRBV18; abundance: NA; j_gene: TRBJ2-7; d_gene: TRBD1; CDR3nt: TGTGCCAGCTCACCAAGGACAGGGGCGGATGAGCAGTACTTC; CDR3aa: CASSPRTGADEQYF
v_gene: TRBV12-3/TRBV12-4; abundance: NA; j_gene: TRBJ1-1; d_gene: TRBD1; CDR3nt: TGTGCCAGCAGTAGACAGGGAGCCTCCGAAGCTTTCTTT; CDR3aa: CASSRQGASEAFF
v_gene: TRBV5-1; abundance: NA; j_gene: TRBJ2-3; d_gene: NA; CDR3nt: TGCGCCAGCAGCTTGGCTGGGGTACTCACAGATACGCAGTATTTT; CDR3aa: CASSLAGVLTDTQYF
v_gene: TRBV7-2; abundance: NA; j_gene: TRBJ2-6; d_gene: NA; CDR3nt: TGTGCCAGCAGCCCGGGGAGTACTTGGGCCAACGTCCTGACTTTC; CDR3aa: CASSPGSTWANVLTF
v_gene: TRBV7-3; abundance: NA; j_gene: TRBJ2-1; d_gene: TRBD2; CDR3nt: TGTGCCAGCAGTCGCGGGAGGGCCGACAATGAGCAGTTCTTC; CDR3aa: CASSRGRADNEQFF
v_gene: TRBV6-5; abundance: NA; j_gene: TRBJ2-7; d_gene: NA; CDR3nt: TGTGCCAGCAGTCAAGGGTTTAACGAGCAGTACTTC; CDR3aa: CASSQGFNEQYF